This TCR beta chain comes out of a study of blood T cell repertoires in COVID-19. Overall study context: Samples representing acute and convalescent COVID-19 were sourced from the United States, Italy and Spain. Nucleic acid was either cDNA or gDNA, and it came from T cells, B-cell-depleted T cells, or PBMCs.

Germline CDR1 SGHAT, CDR2 FQNNGV. Trimming removed 0 bases at V and 11 bases at J, with 13 bases between. The CDR3 runs 13 residues. This clone occurred a few times. Original handling: Reference gene primer amplification in the assay estimated nucleated cell counts. This table comes from immunoSEQ multiplex PCR, and its TCRdb copy is limited to in-frame clones, with some not included. V and J calls and clone size follow that table, whereas D and trimming were derived from the DNA. Of approximately 50,000 clones listed, around three quarters are singletons. The clonotype comes from a man in his sixties or seventies with acute or convalescent COVID-19. What was sequenced was peripheral blood. This chain joins TRBV11-2 and TRBJ1-1; maybe TRBD1 (5 bases). CDR3 region: CASSLDGAKGAFF. The DNA of the CDR3 is TGTGCCAGCAGCTTAGATGGGGCAAAAGGGGCTTTCTTT. The complete variable domain, with remaining parts taken from reference TRBV11-2 and TRBJ1-1, reads EAGVAQSPRYKIIEKRQSVAFWCNPISGHATLYWYQQILGQGPKLLIQFQNNGVVDDSQLPKDRFSAERLKGVDSTLKIQPAKLEDSAVYLCASSLDGAKGAFFGQGTRLTVV.